This T cell receptor beta chain was sequenced for a study of CD8+CD57+ T cells in acquired aplastic anemia. Patients chosen for sequencing had shown CD8+CD57+ cell expansion by flow cytometry. There was no therapy given to any patient before the blood sampling took place. Study-wide results and caveats: Nearly 30 CD8+ CDR3 sequences were shared between patients and controls. For CD8+ Simpson's diversity, patients and controls showed no significant difference.

Using genomic DNA as the template, TCR beta VDJ and CDR3 profiling was carried out. TCRdb analysed the reads with MiXCR anew, one entry per CDR3 protein. The sample has about 160,000 distinct CDR3 sequences, 45% to 50% seen once. The CDR3 runs 14 residues. In germline, CDR1 is ENHRY, CDR2 SYGVKD. The ends were cut back, 10 bases at V and 0 bases at J, with 13 bases in the middle. Concerning this clonotype itself: Its antigen is unidentified.

The sample comprised sorted CD4+, CD8+, or CD8+CD57+ T cells (not recorded which) from PBMCs. This clonotype was obtained from a human donor with aplastic anemia. The genes are TRBV10-3 and TRBJ2-1; no reliable D call. In DNA, the CDR3 is TGTGCCACTGGGGATACGAGCTCCTACAATGAGCAGTTCTTC. Protein: CATGDTSSYNEQFF.